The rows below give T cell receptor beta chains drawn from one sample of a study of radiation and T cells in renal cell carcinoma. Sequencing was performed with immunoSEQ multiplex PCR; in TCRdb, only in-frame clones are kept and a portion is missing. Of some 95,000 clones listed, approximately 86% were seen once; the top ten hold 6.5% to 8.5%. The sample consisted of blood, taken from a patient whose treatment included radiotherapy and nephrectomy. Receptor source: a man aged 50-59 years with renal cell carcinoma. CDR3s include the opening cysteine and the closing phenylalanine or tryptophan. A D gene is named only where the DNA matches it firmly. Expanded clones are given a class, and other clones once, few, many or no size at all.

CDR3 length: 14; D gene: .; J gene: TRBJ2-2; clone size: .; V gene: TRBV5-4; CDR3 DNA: TGTGCCAGCAGCTTGGTACAAGACACCGGGGAGCTGTTTTTT; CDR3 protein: CASSLVQDTGELFF
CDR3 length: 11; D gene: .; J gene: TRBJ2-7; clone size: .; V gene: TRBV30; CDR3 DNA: TGTGCCTGGGACAGGAACTACGAGCAGTACTTC; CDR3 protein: CAWDRNYEQYF
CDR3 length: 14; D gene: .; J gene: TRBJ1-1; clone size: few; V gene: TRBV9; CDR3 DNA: TGTGCCAGCATTACACGAGGGGTGAACACTGAAGCTTTCTTT; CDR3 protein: CASITRGVNTEAFF
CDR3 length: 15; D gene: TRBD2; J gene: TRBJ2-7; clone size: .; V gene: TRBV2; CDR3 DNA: TGTGCCAGCAGTGAAAGAAGCGGGGGGGTCGACGAGCAGTACTTC; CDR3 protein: CASSERSGGVDEQYF
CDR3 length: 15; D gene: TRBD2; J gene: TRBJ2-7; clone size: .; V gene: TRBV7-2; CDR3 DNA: TGTGCCAGCAGCCATAGCGGGGGAGACTCCTACGAGCAGTACTTC; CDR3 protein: CASSHSGGDSYEQYF
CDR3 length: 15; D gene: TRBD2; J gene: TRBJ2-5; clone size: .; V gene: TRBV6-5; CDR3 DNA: TGTGCCAGCAGCCCTGGGTCTAGCGGCGGGGAGACCCAGTACTTC; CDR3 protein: CASSPGSSGGETQYF
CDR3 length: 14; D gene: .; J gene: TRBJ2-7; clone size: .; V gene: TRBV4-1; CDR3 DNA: TGCGCCAGCAGCCAGGGCCCACAGGGATCCGAGCAGTACTTC; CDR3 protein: CASSQGPQGSEQYF
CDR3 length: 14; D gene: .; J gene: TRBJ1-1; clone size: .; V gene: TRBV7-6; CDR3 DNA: TGTGCCAGCAGCTTAGCAAGGGTGAACACTGAAGCTTTCTTT; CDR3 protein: CASSLARVNTEAFF
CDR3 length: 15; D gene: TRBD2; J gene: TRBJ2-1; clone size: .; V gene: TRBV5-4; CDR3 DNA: TGTGCCAGCAGCAAGACTAGCGGGAGGGTAAATGAGCAGTTCTTC; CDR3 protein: CASSKTSGRVNEQFF
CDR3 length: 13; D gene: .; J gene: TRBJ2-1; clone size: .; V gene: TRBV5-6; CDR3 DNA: TGTGCCAGCAGCTTGGCCCTAGTCGATGAGCAGTTCTTC; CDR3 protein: CASSLALVDEQFF
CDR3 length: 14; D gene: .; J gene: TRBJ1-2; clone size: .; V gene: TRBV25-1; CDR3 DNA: TGTGCCAGCAGTGATATAGGCCAGATTTATGGCTACACCTTC; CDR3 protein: CASSDIGQIYGYTF
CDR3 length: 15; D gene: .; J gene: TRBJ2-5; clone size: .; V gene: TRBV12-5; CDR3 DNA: TGTGCTAGTGGTTTGGGGATAGTGAGGCAAGAGACCCAGTACTTC; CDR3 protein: CASGLGIVRQETQYF
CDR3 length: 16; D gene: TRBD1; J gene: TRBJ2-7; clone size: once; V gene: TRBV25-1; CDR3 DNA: TGTGCCAGCAGTGAATACGGGACAGGGGCTTTCTACGAGCAGTACTTC; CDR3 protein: CASSEYGTGAFYEQYF
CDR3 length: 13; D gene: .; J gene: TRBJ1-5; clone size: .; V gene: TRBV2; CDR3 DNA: TGTGCCAGCAGAAGACAGTTGACTCAGCCCCAGCATTTT; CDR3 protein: CASRRQLTQPQHF
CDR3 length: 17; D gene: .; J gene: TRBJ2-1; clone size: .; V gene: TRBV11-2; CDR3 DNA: TGTGCCAGCAGCTTAAGATCCCTACACAGGGTAAGGAATGAGCAGTTCTTC; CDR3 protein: CASSLRSLHRVRNEQFF
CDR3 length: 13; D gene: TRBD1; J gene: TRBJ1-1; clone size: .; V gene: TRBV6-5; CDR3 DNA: TGTGCCAGCAGGGAGACAGGGGGCACTGAAGCTTTCTTT; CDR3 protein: CASRETGGTEAFF
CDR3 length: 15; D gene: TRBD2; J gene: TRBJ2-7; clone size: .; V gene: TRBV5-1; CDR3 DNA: TGCGCCAGCAGCTTTCGGGCGGGAGCAAACTACGAGCAGTACTTC; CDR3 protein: CASSFRAGANYEQYF
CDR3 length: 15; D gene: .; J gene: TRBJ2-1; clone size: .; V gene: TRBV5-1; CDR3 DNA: TGCGCCAGCAGCTTCTCTGGGGGAACCTACAATGAGCAGTTCTTC; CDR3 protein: CASSFSGGTYNEQFF
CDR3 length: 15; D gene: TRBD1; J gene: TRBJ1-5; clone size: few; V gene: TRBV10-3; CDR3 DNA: TGTGCCATCAGGGAACAGGGGGCACAGGATCAGCCCCAGCATTTT; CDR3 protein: CAIREQGAQDQPQHF
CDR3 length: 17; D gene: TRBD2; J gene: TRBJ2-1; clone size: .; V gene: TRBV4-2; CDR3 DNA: TGTGCCAGCAGCCCGCCTCGGGGTAGCGGGGCTTACAATGAGCAGTTCTTC; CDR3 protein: CASSPPRGSGAYNEQFF
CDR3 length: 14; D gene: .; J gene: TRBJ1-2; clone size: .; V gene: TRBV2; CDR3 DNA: TGTGCCAGCAGCGCCAGGGAGGGTGGCTATGGCTACACCTTC; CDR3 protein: CASSAREGGYGYTF
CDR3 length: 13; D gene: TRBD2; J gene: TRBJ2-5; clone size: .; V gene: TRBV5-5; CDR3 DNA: TGTGCCAGCAGGCTAGCGGGGCAAGAGACCCAGTACTTC; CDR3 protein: CASRLAGQETQYF
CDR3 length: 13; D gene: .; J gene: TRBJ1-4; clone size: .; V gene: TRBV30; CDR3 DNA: TGTGCCTGGCGGACAAAGGGGACTGAAAAACTGTTTTTT; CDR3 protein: CAWRTKGTEKLFF
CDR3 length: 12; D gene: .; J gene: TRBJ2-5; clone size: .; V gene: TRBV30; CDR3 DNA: TGTGCCTGGAGTACAGGGTCCGAGACCCAGTACTTC; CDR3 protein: CAWSTGSETQYF
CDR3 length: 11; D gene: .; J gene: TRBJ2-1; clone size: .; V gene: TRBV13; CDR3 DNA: TGTGCCAGCAGCCCAGGGGATGAGCAGTTCTTC; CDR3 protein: CASSPGDEQFF
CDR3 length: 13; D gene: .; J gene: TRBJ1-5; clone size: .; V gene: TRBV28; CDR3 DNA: TGTGCCAGCAGGTTTTTCGGCAATCAGCCCCAGCATTTT; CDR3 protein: CASRFFGNQPQHF
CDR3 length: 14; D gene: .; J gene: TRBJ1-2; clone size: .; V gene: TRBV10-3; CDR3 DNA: TGTGCCATCAGTGATTTGGGGGGGGACTCCCGCGAGATGTTC; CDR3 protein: CAISDLGGDSREMF
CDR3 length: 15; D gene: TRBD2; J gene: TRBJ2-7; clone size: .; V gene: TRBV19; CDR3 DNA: TGTGCCAGTAGTATCGGGGCGGGAGATACCTACGAGCAGTACTTC; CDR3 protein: CASSIGAGDTYEQYF
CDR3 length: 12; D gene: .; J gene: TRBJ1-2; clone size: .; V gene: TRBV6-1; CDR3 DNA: TGTGCCAGCCATCTCGACCTGCATGGCTACACCTTC; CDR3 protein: CASHLDLHGYTF
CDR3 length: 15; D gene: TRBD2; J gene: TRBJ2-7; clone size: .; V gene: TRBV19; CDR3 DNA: TGTGCCAGTAGTATGGGACTAGCGGGATCCTACGAGCAGTACTTC; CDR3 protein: CASSMGLAGSYEQYF
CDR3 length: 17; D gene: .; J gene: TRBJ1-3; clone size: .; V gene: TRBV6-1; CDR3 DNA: TGTGCCAGCAGTGAATGGCGGGTTCCCTTCTCTGGAAACACCATATATTTT; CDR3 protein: CASSEWRVPFSGNTIYF
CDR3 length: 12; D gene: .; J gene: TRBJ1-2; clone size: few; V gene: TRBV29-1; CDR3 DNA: TGCAGCGTTGACACCCTTAACTATGGCTACACCTTC; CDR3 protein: CSVDTLNYGYTF
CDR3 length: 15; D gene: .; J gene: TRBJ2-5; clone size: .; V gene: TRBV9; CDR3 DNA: TGTGCCAGCAGCCCTAGGGGACTTTTCGAGGAGACCCAGTACTTC; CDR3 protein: CASSPRGLFEETQYF
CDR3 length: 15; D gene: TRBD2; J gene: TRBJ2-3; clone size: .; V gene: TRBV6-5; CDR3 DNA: TGTGCCAGCAGTTACTCCGGACTAGCGGCAGATACGCAGTATTTT; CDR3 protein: CASSYSGLAADTQYF
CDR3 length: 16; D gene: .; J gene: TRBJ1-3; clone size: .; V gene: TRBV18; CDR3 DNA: TGTGCCAGCTCACCGCGGGGTCTGGGCTCTGGAAACACCATATATTTT; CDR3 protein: CASSPRGLGSGNTIYF
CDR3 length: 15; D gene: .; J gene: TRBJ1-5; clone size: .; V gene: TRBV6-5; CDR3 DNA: TGTGCCAGCAGTCAAGAGACAGCGAGCAATCAGCCCCAGCATTTT; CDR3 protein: CASSQETASNQPQHF
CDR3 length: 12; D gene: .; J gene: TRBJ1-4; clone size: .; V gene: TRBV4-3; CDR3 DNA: TGCGCCAGCAGCCCGGGTCCCCTTAGGGTTTTTTTT; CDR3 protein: CASSPGPLRVFF
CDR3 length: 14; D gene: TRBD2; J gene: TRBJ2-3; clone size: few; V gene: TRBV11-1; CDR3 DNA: TGTGCCAGCAGCTTGGGACTAGCGGGATCTTCGCAGTATTTT; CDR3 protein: CASSLGLAGSSQYF
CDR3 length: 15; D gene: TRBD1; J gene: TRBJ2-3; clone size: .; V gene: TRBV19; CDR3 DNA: TGTGCCAGTAGTATCTTGACAGGGGGCTTAGATACGCAGTATTTT; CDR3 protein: CASSILTGGLDTQYF
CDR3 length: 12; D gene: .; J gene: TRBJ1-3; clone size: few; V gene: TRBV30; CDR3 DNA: TGTGCCTGGAGGGGCTTCGGAAACACCATATATTTT; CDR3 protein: CAWRGFGNTIYF
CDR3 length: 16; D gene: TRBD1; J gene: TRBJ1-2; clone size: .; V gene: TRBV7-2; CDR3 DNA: TGTGCCAGCAGCACAGGGGGTACAGGGGTCGACTATGGCTACACCTTC; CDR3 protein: CASSTGGTGVDYGYTF
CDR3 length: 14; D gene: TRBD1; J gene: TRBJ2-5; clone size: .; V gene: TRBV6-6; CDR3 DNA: TGTGCCAGCAGTAAGGACAGGGGGCGAGAGACCCAGTACTTC; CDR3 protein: CASSKDRGRETQYF
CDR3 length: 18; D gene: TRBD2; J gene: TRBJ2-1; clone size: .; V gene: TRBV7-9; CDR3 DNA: TGTGCCAGCAGCCCCGGGACTAGCGGGGGGACTACCTACAATGAGCAGTTCTTC; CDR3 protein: CASSPGTSGGTTYNEQFF
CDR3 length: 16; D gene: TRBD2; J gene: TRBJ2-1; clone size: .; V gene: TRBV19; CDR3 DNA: TGTGCCAGTAGTACACCACCTCAGGGACTATACAATGAGCAGTTCTTC; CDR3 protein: CASSTPPQGLYNEQFF
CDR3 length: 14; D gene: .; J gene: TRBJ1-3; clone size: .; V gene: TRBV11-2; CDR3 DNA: TGTGCCAGCAGTCAGGGGATCATTGGAAACACCATATATTTT; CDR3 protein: CASSQGIIGNTIYF
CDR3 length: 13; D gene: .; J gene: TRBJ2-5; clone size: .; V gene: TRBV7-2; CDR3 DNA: TGTGCCAGCAGCTCGAGGACAGAAGAGACCCAGTACTTC; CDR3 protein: CASSSRTEETQYF
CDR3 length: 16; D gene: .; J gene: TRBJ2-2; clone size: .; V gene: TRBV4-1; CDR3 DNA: TGCGCCAGCAGCCATATTGGCAGGTGGATAGCCGGGGAGCTGTTTTTT; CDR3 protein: CASSHIGRWIAGELFF
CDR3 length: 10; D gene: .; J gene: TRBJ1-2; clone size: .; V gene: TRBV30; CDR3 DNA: TGTGCCTCAAGGCGAGGTGGCTACACCTTC; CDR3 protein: CASRRGGYTF
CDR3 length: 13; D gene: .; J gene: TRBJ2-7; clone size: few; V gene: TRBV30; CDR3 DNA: TGTGCCTGGAGCACCGGGACATTCCACGAGCAGTACTTC; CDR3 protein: CAWSTGTFHEQYF
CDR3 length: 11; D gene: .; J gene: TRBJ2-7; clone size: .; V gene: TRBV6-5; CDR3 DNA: TGTGCCAGCATGCGGGGTTACGAGCAGTACTTC; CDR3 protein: CASMRGYEQYF